A single TCR beta chain is shown here with its context. Here immunoSEQ multiplex PCR was the method, and the copy in TCRdb shows in-frame clones only, minus some. The sample includes 16,000 or so clones, about 68% of them seen just once. The data belong to a study of neoadjuvant anti-PD-1 for oral cavity cancer. Across the whole study: Before surgery, most patients got three to four biweekly 3 mg/kg nivolumab doses.

The CDR3 runs to 13 residues. Trimming took off 8 bases at V and 0 bases at J, with 10 bases between the two ends. CDR1 WSHSY and CDR2 SAAADI come from the germline V gene. Analysis of PBMCs was direct, with no culture step. This chain uses TRBV10-2 with TRBJ1-1; D not certain. This sample comprised PBMCs, obtained before nivolumab (anti-PD-1) treatment. This receptor was taken from a person between 40 and 85 years old with oral cavity squamous cell carcinoma. The CDR3 DNA sequence: TGCGCCAGCCAGGAGAGTCTGAACACTGAAGCTTTCTTT. Its translation: CASQESLNTEAFF.